What follows are 30 T cell receptor beta chains derived from one specimen sequenced in a study of identical twins. TCRdb independently ran MiXCR on the 5' RACE reads; one entry per CDR3 protein. The sample has hundreds of thousands of distinct CDR3 sequences, more than 6.5% seen once. The data also belong to a second study, concerning yellow fever vaccine responses in identical twins.

Sequencing was done on a sample of PBMCs. Receptors were obtained from a woman under 30 in good health.

This clonotype was counted between two and nine times. The chain links TRBV11-2 to TRBJ2-2, with TRBD2 matching over 7 bases. The CDR3 runs to 14 residues. The ends lost 1 base at V and 6 bases at J; junction bases unmatched: 2. Germline V lookup: CDR1 SGHAT, CDR2 FQNNGV. In DNA, the CDR3 is TGTGCCAGCAGCTTAGGGGAGGGAGCCGGGGAGCTGTTTTTT. Protein sequence: CASSLGEGAGELFF.

The V gene is TRBV7-9, the J gene TRBJ2-2; D uncertain. The V end was cut by 7 bases, the J end by 5 bases, with 17 bases between. Germline V gives CDR1 SEHNR, CDR2 FQNEAQ (reference sequence). CDR3 size: 15 residues. Here the CDR3 DNA reads TGTGCCAGCACCCCGTTGATGGACGGGACCGGGGAGCTGTTTTTT. Translating it yields CASTPLMDGTGELFF.

V and J are TRBV18 and TRBJ2-1; weak D call: TRBD1 (5 bases). With 4 bases removed from V and 3 bases from J, the gap between germline ends came to 10 bases. This CDR3 has 14 residues. CDR1 and CDR2 from the germline V gene are KGHSH and LQKENI. CDR3 nucleotides: TGTGCCAGCTCACACACAGGAGTCTACAATGAGCAGTTCTTC. Translating it yields CASSHTGVYNEQFF.

This chain links TRBV11-2 with TRBJ2-7; 9 bases match TRBD1. CDR1 and CDR2 from the germline V gene are SGHAT and FQNNGV. V trimming: 5 bases; J trimming: 2 bases; junction bases outside the gene matches: 7. The CDR3 is 15 amino acids. CDR3 protein: CASSHPTGGTYEQYF. In DNA, the CDR3 is TGTGCCAGCAGCCATCCGACAGGGGGGACCTACGAGCAGTACTTC. The whole variable domain, remainder taken from reference TRBV11-2 and TRBJ2-7, is EAGVAQSPRYKIIEKRQSVAFWCNPISGHATLYWYQQILGQGPKLLIQFQNNGVVDDSQLPKDRFSAERLKGVDSTLKIQPAKLEDSAVYLCASSHPTGGTYEQYFGPGTRLTVT.

In its sample, this clonotype was seen a few times. The chain employs TRBV4-3 and TRBJ2-7; D tentatively fits TRBD1 or TRBD2 (5 bases each). Trimming pared 5 bases from V and 5 bases from J, leaving 13 bases between. The CDR3 is 13 residues long. The germline V gene has CDR1 LGHNA and CDR2 YSLEER. CDR3: CASSSGPFDEQYF. The CDR3 DNA follows: TGCGCCAGCAGCTCGGGGCCCTTTGACGAGCAGTACTTC.

The CDR3 region has the DNA TGTGCCAGCAGCGGTGCAGGGGGGGGCCTCTACAATGAGCAGTTCTTC. Its translation is CASSGAGGGLYNEQFF. The chain combines TRBV9 with TRBJ2-1; either TRBD1 or TRBD2 may supply D (7 bases each). V was clipped by 3 bases and J by 3 bases, with 16 bases between them. From germline, CDR1 is SGDLS and CDR2 YYNGEE. This CDR3 has 16 amino acids.

This clonotype came up a few times. V and J are TRBV6-2 or TRBV6-3 and TRBJ2-7; a possible D gene is TRBD2 (5 bases). This CDR3 spans 12 amino acids. V lost 4 bases, J lost 11 bases, and 15 bases lay in between. Germline V lookup: CDR1 MNHEY, CDR2 SVGEGT. Written as DNA, the CDR3 is TGTGCCAGCAGTTTCCCTGATACGAGGGAGTACTTC. Protein: CASSFPDTREYF.

This clonotype was seen more than once but under ten times. The V gene is TRBV6-5, the J gene TRBJ2-5; D is perhaps TRBD1 or TRBD2 (7 bases each). Germline CDR1 MNHEY, CDR2 SVGAGI. Trimming removed 2 bases from V and 5 bases from J, with 15 bases in between. This CDR3 is built from 15 residues. Here the CDR3 DNA reads TGTGCCAGCAGTTACCGGGCAGGGGGGGTGGAGACCCAGTACTTC. This encodes CASSYRAGGVETQYF.

The chain carries TRBV20-1 and TRBJ2-2; the D gene is possibly TRBD2 (6 bases). The CDR3 covers 12 residues. The germline CDR1 and CDR2 sequences are DFQATT and SNEGSKA (reference sequence). Trimming took off 6 bases at V and 6 bases at J, with 11 bases between the two ends. This chain's CDR3 is CSANGGPGELFF. The CDR3 DNA sequence: TGCAGTGCCAACGGGGGACCCGGGGAGCTGTTTTTT.

The chain uses TRBV7-9 and TRBJ2-5; TRBD1 is a possible D gene (5 bases). The CDR3 sequence is 16 residues long. Germline-derived CDR1 and CDR2 are SEHNR and FQNEAQ (reference sequence). Trimming stripped 6 bases from V and 0 bases from J, with 17 bases between. CDR3 nucleotides: TGTGCCAGCAGTCAACGGACACCCTTGTACCAAGAGACCCAGTACTTC. It encodes CASSQRTPLYQETQYF.

The rearrangement links TRBV4-1 to TRBJ2-7, with 12 bases identical to TRBD2. The CDR3 is 15 residues long. The V segment lost 2 bases and the J segment 3 bases; nucleotides outside the gene matches: 2. Germline loops: CDR1 MGHRA, CDR2 YSYEKL. The CDR3: CASSQILAGGYEQYF. CDR3 nucleotide sequence: TGCGCCAGCAGCCAAATACTAGCGGGGGGCTACGAGCAGTACTTC.

This clonotype was seen more than once but under ten times. J is TRBJ1-1 and V is TRBV12-5; tentatively, D is TRBD1 (5 bases). The CDR3 is 13 amino acids. Germline V gene sequence: CDR1 LGHNT, CDR2 FRNRAP. V lost 4 bases to trimming and J lost 5 bases, with 11 bases between them. The CDR3, as DNA: TGTGCTAGTGGTTCCGGGGGGAGGACTGAAGCTTTCTTT. Its translation is CASGSGGRTEAFF.

This clonotype appeared a few times. V usage is TRBV25-1 and J usage is TRBJ1-2; a weak D match, TRBD1 (6 bases). CDR1 and CDR2 (germline): MGHDK, SYGVNS. This CDR3 is 14 amino acids long. Trimming removed 4 bases at V and 0 bases at J, with 9 bases between. Written as DNA, the CDR3 is TGTGCCAGCAGTGCCCAGGGGACTAACTATGGCTACACCTTC. Amino acids: CASSAQGTNYGYTF.

V gene TRBV9 combines with J gene TRBJ2-7; D is tentatively TRBD1 or TRBD2 (6 bases each). The CDR3 contains 16 residues. V was clipped by 4 bases and J by 2 bases, with 19 bases between them. Germline-derived CDR1 and CDR2 are SGDLS and YYNGEE. CDR3 DNA: TGTGCCAGCAGCCCAGACTTAGGGGGAGGCCCCTACGAGCAGTACTTC. Translating gives CASSPDLGGGPYEQYF.

CDR3 in amino acids: CASSKADLTVGFHYEQYF. The CDR3 bases are TGTGCCAGCAGCAAAGCCGACCTGACAGTCGGATTCCACTACGAGCAGTACTTC. The chain is built from TRBV21-1 and TRBJ2-7; TRBD1, the table's D call, lacks a check against the DNA. TRBV21-1 is an annotated pseudogene. This CDR3 contains 18 residues.

This clonotype was picked up many times. The chain employs TRBV28 and TRBJ1-5; no reliable D call. Trimming removed 6 bases from V and 10 bases from J, with 13 bases in between. Germline V gene data show CDR1 as MDHEN and CDR2 as SYDVKM. This CDR3 is built from 12 residues. The CDR3 spells CASSLGPVPQHF. CDR3 DNA sequence: TGTGCCAGCAGCCTGGGCCCCGTTCCCCAGCATTTT.

A few counts support this clonotype. The chain is built from TRBV6-1 and TRBJ2-7; 14 bases agree with TRBD2. CDR1 and CDR2 from the germline V gene are MNHNS and SASEGT. V was clipped by 6 bases and J by 5 bases; unmatched bases: 6. The CDR3 is 15 amino acids. The CDR3 region has the DNA TGTGCCAGCAGAGGGACTAGCGGGAGAACCCACGAGCAGTACTTC. Translated, it gives CASRGTSGRTHEQYF.

The chain carries TRBV3-1 and TRBJ1-2; maybe TRBD1 (5 bases). Deletions cut 1 base from V and 6 bases from J, with 12 bases between. This CDR3 has 14 residues. Germline assignment: CDR1 LGHDT and CDR2 YNNKEL (reference sequence). CDR3 DNA: TGTGCCAGCAGCCAAGCTTACAGGAAGGATGGCTACACCTTC. Encoded protein: CASSQAYRKDGYTF.

In its sample, this clonotype was seen a few times. The chain has TRBV29-1 and TRBJ2-2; D is unresolved. Per the germline V gene, CDR1 is SQVTM and CDR2 is ANQGSEA. The V and J ends lost 6 bases and 4 bases respectively, with 9 bases between them. This CDR3 has 12 residues. CDR3 bases: TGCAGCGTGGGCTACGGCACCGGGGAGCTGTTTTTT. Its protein is CSVGYGTGELFF.

V and J are TRBV20-1 and TRBJ2-2, with TRBD2 as a possible D gene (5 bases). Deletions cut 2 bases from V and 2 bases from J, with 9 bases between. Germline-derived CDR1 and CDR2 are DFQATT and SNEGSKA (reference sequence). There are 14 residues in the CDR3. The CDR3 nucleotides are TGCAGTGCTAGATTCGGGGAAAACACCGGGGAGCTGTTTTTT. It codes for CSARFGENTGELFF.

The chain joins TRBV20-1 to TRBJ1-4, with D possibly TRBD1 on 5 matching bases. CDR3 size: 14 residues. The V end was cut by 1 base, the J end by 8 bases, with 14 bases between. Looked up from germline, CDR1 is DFQATT and CDR2 is SNEGSKA (reference sequence). The CDR3 reads CSARGAGPGEKLFF. The CDR3 DNA follows: TGCAGTGCTAGAGGCGCGGGGCCGGGAGAAAAACTGTTTTTT.

This clonotype was counted at least ten times. The J gene is TRBJ2-3, the V gene TRBV7-9; weak D call: TRBD2 (5 bases). Germline V gene data show CDR1 as SEHNR and CDR2 as FQNEAQ (reference sequence). V was shortened by 4 bases and J by 0 bases, with 17 bases between the two germline ends. The length of the CDR3 is 17 residues. The CDR3 reads CASSSRHGIGSTDTQYF. CDR3 bases: TGTGCCAGCAGCTCCCGCCACGGGATAGGTAGCACAGATACGCAGTATTTT.

This clonotype was seen only a few times. The chain combines TRBV5-1 with TRBJ1-1; D unclear. The CDR3 totals 13 residues. Trimming removed 7 bases from V and 0 bases from J, with 10 bases in between. Germline CDR1 SGHRS, CDR2 YFSETQ. The CDR3 protein is CASGDPMNTEAFF. CDR3 in DNA: TGCGCCAGCGGTGATCCGATGAACACTGAAGCTTTCTTT. Filled out from reference TRBV5-1 and TRBJ1-1, the complete variable domain reads KAGVTQTPRYLIKTRGQQVTLSCSPISGHRSVSWYQQTPGQGLQFLFEYFSETQRNKGNFPGRFSGRQFSNSRSEMNVSTLELGDSALYLCASGDPMNTEAFFGQGTRLTVV.

This clonotype was picked up a small number of times. The rearrangement links TRBV5-1 to TRBJ2-7; D unclear. Per germline, CDR1 SGHRS and CDR2 YFSETQ. Trimming removed 0 bases from V and 0 bases from J, with 10 bases in between. This CDR3 is 15 amino acids long. CDR3 DNA sequence: TGCGCCAGCAGCTTGGTTGTGGATAACTCCTACGAGCAGTACTTC. Amino acids: CASSLVVDNSYEQYF.

The J gene is TRBJ2-1, the V gene TRBV4-3; possible D gene TRBD2, 5 bases. Trimming left V 0 bases short and J 4 bases short, with 13 bases between. Looked up from germline, CDR1 is LGHNA and CDR2 is YSLEER. This CDR3 region has 16 residues. Here the CDR3 reads CASSQDLAEKYNEQFF. DNA of the CDR3: TGCGCCAGCAGCCAAGATCTAGCTGAGAAGTACAATGAGCAGTTCTTC.

This clonotype was detected many times. This sequence joins TRBV21-1 and TRBJ2-3; the table's D call TRBD1 went unverified against the DNA. TRBV21-1 corresponds to a pseudogene. CDR3 size: 16 residues. The CDR3 sequence: CASSKVGAGGRDTQYF. CDR3 sequence (DNA): TGTGCCAGCAGCAAAGTGGGGGCGGGGGGTAGAGATACGCAGTATTTT.

The chain joins TRBV27 to TRBJ2-3; tentatively, D is TRBD1 or TRBD2 (5 bases each). The V gene's germline CDR1 is MNHEY and CDR2 SMNVEV (reference sequence). V gave up 7 bases and J gave up 4 bases, with 15 bases separating them. This CDR3 is 14 amino acids long. CDR3 coding DNA: TGTGCCAGCACCCTGAGGGGTTCCCCAGATACGCAGTATTTT. This codes for CASTLRGSPDTQYF.

J is TRBJ1-2 and V is TRBV4-2; no clear D gene. The CDR3 totals 16 residues. Trimming shortened V by 0 bases and J by 0 bases, and 11 bases separated the two germline ends. Per the germline V gene, CDR1 is LGHNA and CDR2 is YNFKEQ. The CDR3 loop reads CASSQDLTAANYGYTF. Written as DNA, the CDR3 is TGTGCCAGCAGCCAAGATTTGACGGCGGCTAACTATGGCTACACCTTC.

The rearrangement joins TRBV4-1 to TRBJ2-7; unclear D gene. The CDR3 has 14 residues. V was trimmed by 1 base and J by 3 bases, leaving 10 bases between them. CDR1 is MGHRA, CDR2 YSYEKL, per germline. CDR3 residues: CASSQGQDLYEQYF. The CDR3 region has the DNA TGCGCCAGCAGCCAAGGTCAGGATCTCTACGAGCAGTACTTC.

This clonotype has a handful of counts. This sequence joins TRBV5-8 and TRBJ1-3, with D hard to call. Germline CDR1 reads SGHTS; CDR2 reads YDEGEE. V lost 2 bases to trimming and J lost 1 base, with 10 bases between them. This CDR3 has 15 amino acids. The CDR3 DNA follows: TGTGCCAGCAGCTTATTTTCTCGGTCTGGAAACACCATATATTTT. Encoded protein: CASSLFSRSGNTIYF. Based on the CDR3 plus reference TRBV5-8 and TRBJ1-3, the full variable domain is EAGVTQSPTHLIKTRGQQATLRCSPISGHTSVYWYQQALGLGLQFLLWYDEGEERNRGNFPPRFSGRQFPNYSSELNVNALELEDSALYLCASSLFSRSGNTIYFGEGSWLTVV.